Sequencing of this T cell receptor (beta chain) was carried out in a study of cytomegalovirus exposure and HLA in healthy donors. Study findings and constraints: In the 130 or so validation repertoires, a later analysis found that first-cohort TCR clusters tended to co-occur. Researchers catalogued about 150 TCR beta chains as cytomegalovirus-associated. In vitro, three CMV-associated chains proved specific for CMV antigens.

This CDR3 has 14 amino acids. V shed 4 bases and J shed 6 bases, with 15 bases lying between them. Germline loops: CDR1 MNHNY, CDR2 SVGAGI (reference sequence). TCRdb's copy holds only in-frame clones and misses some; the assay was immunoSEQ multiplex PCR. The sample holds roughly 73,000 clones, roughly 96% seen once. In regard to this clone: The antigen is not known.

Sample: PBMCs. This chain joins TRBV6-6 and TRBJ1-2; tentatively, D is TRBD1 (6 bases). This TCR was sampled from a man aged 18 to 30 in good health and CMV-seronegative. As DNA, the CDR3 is TGTGCCAGCAGTTCCATACCATACAGGGATGGCTACACCTTC. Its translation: CASSSIPYRDGYTF.